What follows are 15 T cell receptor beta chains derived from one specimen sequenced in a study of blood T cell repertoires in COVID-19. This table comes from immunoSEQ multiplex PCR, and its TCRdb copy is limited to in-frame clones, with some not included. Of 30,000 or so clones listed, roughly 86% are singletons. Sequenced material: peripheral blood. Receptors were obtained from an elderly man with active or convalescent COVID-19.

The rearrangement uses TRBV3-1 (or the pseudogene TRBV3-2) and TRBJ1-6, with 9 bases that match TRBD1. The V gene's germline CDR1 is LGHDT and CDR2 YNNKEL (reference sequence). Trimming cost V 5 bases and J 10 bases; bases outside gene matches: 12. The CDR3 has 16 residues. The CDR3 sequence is CASSATGGASTSPLHF. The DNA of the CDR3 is TGTGCCAGCAGCGCCACAGGGGGCGCGTCTACCTCACCCCTCCACTTT.

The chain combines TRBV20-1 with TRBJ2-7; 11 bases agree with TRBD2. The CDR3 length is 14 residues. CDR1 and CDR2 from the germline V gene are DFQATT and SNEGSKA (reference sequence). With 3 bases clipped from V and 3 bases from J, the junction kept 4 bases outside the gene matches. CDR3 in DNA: TGCAGTGCTAGTGGGACTAGCGGATACTACGAGCAGTACTTC. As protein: CSASGTSGYYEQYF.

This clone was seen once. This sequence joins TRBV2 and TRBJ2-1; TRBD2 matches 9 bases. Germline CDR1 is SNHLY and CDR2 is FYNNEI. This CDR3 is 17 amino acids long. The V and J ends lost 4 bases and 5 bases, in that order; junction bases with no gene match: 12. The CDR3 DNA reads TGTGCCAGCAGTGTGGGTCAGGCGGGAGGGCCGCACAATGAGCAGTTCTTC. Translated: CASSVGQAGGPHNEQFF.

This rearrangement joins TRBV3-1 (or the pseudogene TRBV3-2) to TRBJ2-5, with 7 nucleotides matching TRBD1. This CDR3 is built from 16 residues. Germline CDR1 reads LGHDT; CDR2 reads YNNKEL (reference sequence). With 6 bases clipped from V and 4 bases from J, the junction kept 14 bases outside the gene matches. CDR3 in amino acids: CASSSKKTGLGETQYF. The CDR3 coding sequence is TGTGCCAGCAGTTCTAAAAAGACAGGGTTGGGAGAGACCCAGTACTTC.

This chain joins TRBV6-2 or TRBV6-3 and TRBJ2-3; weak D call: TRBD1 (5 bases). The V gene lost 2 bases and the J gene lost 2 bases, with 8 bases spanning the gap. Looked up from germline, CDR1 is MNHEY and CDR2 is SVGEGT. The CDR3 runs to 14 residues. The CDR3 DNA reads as TGTGCCAGCAGTTACGCAGGGCCCACAGATACGCAGTATTTT. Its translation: CASSYAGPTDTQYF.

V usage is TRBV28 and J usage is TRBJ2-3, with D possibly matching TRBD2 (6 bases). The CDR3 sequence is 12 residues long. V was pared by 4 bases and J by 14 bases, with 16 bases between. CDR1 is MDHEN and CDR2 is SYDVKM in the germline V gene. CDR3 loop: CASSSSDTQWYF. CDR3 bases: TGTGCCAGCAGTTCTAGCGACACGCAGTGGTATTTT.

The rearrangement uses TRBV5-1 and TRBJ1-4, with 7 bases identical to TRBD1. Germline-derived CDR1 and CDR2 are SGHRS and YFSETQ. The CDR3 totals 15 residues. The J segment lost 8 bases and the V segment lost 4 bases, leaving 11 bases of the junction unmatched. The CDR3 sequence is CASSPTDREEEKLFF. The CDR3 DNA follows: TGCGCCAGCAGCCCCACCGACAGGGAAGAAGAAAAACTGTTTTTT.

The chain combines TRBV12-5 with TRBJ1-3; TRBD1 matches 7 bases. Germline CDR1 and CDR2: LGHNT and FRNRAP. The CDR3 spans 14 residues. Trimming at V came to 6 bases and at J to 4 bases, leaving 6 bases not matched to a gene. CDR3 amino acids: CASGPGGYGNTIYF. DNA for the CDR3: TGTGCTAGTGGCCCAGGGGGTTACGGAAACACCATATATTTT.

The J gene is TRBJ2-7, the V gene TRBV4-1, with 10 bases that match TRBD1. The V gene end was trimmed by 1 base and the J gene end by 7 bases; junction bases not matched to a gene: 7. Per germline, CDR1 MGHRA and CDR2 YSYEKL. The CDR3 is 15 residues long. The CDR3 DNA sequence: TGCGCCAGCAGCCAAGCTATGACAGGGGGCGCGGAGCAGTACTTC. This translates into CASSQAMTGGAEQYF.

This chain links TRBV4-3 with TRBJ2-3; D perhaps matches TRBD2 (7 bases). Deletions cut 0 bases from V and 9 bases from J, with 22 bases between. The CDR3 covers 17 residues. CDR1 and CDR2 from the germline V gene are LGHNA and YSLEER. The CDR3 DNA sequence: TGCGCCAGCAGCCAAGATATAGCACAGGGAGGGAAGAGGACGCAGTATTTT. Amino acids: CASSQDIAQGGKRTQYF.

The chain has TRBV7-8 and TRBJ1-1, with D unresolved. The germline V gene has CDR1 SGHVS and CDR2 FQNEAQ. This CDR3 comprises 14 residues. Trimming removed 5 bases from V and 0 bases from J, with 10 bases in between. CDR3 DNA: TGTGCCAGCAGCCGGAGACAATTGAACACTGAAGCTTTCTTT. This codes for CASSRRQLNTEAFF.

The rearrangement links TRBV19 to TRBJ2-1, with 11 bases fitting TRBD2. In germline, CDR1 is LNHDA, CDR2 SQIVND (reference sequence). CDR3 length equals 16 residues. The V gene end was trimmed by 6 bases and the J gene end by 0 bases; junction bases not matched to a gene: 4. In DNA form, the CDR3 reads TGTGCCAGTAGGCTAGCGGGAGGCGGCTCCTACAATGAGCAGTTCTTC. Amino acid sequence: CASRLAGGGSYNEQFF.

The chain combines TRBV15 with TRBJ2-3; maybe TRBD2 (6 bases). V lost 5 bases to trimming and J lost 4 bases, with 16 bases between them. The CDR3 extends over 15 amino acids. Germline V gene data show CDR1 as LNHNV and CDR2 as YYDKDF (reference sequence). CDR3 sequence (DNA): TGTGCCACCAGCCCCGGAGGGGTGGGGGCAGATACGCAGTATTTT. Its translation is CATSPGGVGADTQYF.

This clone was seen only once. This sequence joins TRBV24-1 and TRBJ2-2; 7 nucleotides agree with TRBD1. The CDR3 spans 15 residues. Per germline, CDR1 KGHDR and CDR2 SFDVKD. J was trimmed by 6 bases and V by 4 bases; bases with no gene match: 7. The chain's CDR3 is CATSDTGQIAGELFF. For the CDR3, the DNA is TGTGCCACCAGTGACACGGGACAGATTGCCGGGGAGCTGTTTTTT.

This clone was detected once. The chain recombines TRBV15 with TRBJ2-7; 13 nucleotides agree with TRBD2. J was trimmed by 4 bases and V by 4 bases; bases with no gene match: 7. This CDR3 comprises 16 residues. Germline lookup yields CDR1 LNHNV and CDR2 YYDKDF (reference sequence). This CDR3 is CATSNPGLAGWYEQYF. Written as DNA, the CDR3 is TGTGCCACCAGCAACCCGGGACTAGCGGGATGGTACGAGCAGTACTTC. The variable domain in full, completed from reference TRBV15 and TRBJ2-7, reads DAMVIQNPRYQVTQFGKPVTLSCSQTLNHNVMYWYQQKSSQAPKLLFHYYDKDFNNEADTPDNFQSRRPNTSFCFLDIRSPGLGDTAMYLCATSNPGLAGWYEQYFGPGTRLTVT.